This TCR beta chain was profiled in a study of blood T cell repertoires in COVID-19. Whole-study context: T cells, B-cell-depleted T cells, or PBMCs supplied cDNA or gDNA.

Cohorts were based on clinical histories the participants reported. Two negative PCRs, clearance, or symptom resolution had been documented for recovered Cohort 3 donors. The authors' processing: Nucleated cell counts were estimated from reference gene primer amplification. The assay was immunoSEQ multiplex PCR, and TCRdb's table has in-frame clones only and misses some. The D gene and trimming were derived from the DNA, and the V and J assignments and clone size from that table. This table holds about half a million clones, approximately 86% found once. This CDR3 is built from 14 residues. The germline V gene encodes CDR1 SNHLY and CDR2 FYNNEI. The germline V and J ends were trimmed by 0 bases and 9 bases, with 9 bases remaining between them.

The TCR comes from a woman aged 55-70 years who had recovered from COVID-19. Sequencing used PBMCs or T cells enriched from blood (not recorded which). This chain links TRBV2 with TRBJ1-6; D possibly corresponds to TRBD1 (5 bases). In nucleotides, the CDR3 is TGTGCCAGCAGTGAAGCGCGGGGGAGTTCACCCCTCCACTTT. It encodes CASSEARGSSPLHF.